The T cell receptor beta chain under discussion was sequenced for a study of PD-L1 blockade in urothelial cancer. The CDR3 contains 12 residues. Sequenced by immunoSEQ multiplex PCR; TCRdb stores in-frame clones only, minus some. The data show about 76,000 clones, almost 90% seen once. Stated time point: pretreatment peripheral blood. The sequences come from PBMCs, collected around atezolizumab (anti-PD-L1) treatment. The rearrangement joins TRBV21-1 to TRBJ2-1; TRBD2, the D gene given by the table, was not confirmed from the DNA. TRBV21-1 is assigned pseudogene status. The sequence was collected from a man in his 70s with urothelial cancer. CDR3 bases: TGTGCAGCTAGCGGGGTTTACAATGAGCAGTTCTTC. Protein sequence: CAASGVYNEQFF.